This TCR beta chain was captured by sequencing in a study of T cell responses to AZD1222 COVID-19 vaccine (dated by TCRdb to about 2021). About the study as a whole: TCR sequencing covered some 240 trial participants: approximately 200 given two doses of AZD1222 and 26 given two doses of MenACWY control vaccine. Enrollment into the trials was organized by age into subgroups of 18-55, 56-69 and 70-plus years, and those subgroups contained around 150, 28 and 57 TCR-sequenced participants, respectively.

Via the germline V gene, CDR1 is MGHDK and CDR2 SYGVNS. The junction shows trimming of 4 bases on V and 3 bases on J, plus 21 bases between the germline ends. The CDR3 goes from the cysteine to the phenylalanine over 17 residues. The retained sequence is limited to the CDR3, 51 bases, with the frame set at the first base. This clone appeared once. Its antigen remains undetermined. No qualities accompany the bases; no much larger clone lies one base away. The CDR3 regions of human TCRbeta chains were analyzed by immunosequencing. Per the source publication's procedure: Repertoire TCRs were checked for matches against a reference library of SARS-CoV-2-specific TCRs that had been generated using the MIRA antigen-specificity platform. Breadth was defined as the fraction of unique TCRs that were SARS-CoV-2-associated, and depth was defined as the fraction of total T cells that were SARS-CoV-2-associated. Using the MIRA data, every spike-specific TCR was mapped to the spike region that the TCR reacted to and assigned to either a CD4 or a CD8 class. Log10-transformed breadth and depth values were compared by one-way ANOVA with Sidak's multiple comparisons tests. In TCRdb, the immuneACCESS table is reduced to in-frame sequences with V and J assigned. These tables do not hold every clone; where another copy was compared, an unresolved V gene accounts for under half, and the others remain unexplained. For V, J and clone size, that table is used; D and trimming come from the DNA. The sample records around 170,000 clones, around 90% of which are singletons. The ten biggest clones cover around 10% of the sample.

The investigation overall reported the following: Conclusions about previously exposed vaccinees are limited, since just five or six AZD1222 recipients were seropositive for SARS-CoV-2 at baseline. The 56-69-year group was small, and its depth increase did not reach significance, likely because of low power. Most participants were white British and females outnumbered males, and the authors suggested that clonal diversity may have been underestimated. Because no day 14 peak-response samples were available, repertoires were characterized only after the peak T cell response. Vaccine-associated CD4 TCRs spanned the whole spike protein, with dominant responses in regions 160-218 and 743-854. Spike-specific TCR breadth and depth rose significantly after two AZD1222 doses compared with day 0 and with MenACWY recipients. Nearly half of unique spike-specific TCRs reportedly recognized epitopes outside regions mutated in the B.1.351 and B.1.1.7 variants.

According to the study, the label for this sample's time point signals: about 28 days (+/-7) after the second vaccine dose. AZD1222 recipients whose second dose came at about 4 weeks and those whose second dose came at about 12 weeks were combined into one group, since spike-specific TCR depth and breadth did not differ between the two schedules. Vaccinee samples came from UK trials COV001 and COV002, including a single-blind randomized controlled phase 2/3 trial of AZD1222 (ChAdOx1 nCoV-19) in healthy adults. For TCRbeta chain sequencing, PBMC samples from trial participants were taken at day 0 and at day 28 after the second dose.

Sequencing used peripheral blood, obtained 28 days after the second AZD1222 dose. The V gene is TRBV25-1 and the J gene is TRBJ1-1, and the D gene may be TRBD1, 5 bases matching. The clonotype originates from an adult who received the AZD1222 COVID-19 vaccine. The nucleotide sequence reads TGTGCCAGCAGTGGACCCGGTTGGGACCACTCGGACACTGAAGCTTTCTTT. Its translation reads: CASSGPGWDHSDTEAFF.